Sequencing of this T cell receptor beta chain was carried out in a study of human T cells and chemical hapten exposure. Germline V gene sequence: CDR1 MNHEY, CDR2 SVGEGT. The V end lost 5 bases, the J end lost 2 bases, and 12 bases lay between the germline ends. The CDR3 sequence is 14 residues long. TCRdb fed the RACE reads into MiXCR, producing one record per CDR3 protein. Of around 340,000 distinct CDR3 sequences in the sample, 6% to 8.5% were seen once. This clonotype was observed a few times. Specified time point: patch test 1, 2 weeks after DPC sensitization. The sample's treatment: therapeutic diphenylcyclopropenone sensitization with weekly scalp DPC.

The clonotype comes from a woman between 18 and 30 years old with alopecia areata. Some clones in this sample may be carry-over from other donors' samples. The source was whole blood, collected in connection with sensitization to the hapten diphenylcyclopropenone (DPC). V gene TRBV6-2 or TRBV6-3 combines with J gene TRBJ1-2, with D possibly matching TRBD1 (5 bases). The CDR3 protein is CASSGPGRNYGYTF. The CDR3 DNA reads as TGTGCCAGCAGTGGGCCGGGGCGCAACTATGGCTACACCTTC.